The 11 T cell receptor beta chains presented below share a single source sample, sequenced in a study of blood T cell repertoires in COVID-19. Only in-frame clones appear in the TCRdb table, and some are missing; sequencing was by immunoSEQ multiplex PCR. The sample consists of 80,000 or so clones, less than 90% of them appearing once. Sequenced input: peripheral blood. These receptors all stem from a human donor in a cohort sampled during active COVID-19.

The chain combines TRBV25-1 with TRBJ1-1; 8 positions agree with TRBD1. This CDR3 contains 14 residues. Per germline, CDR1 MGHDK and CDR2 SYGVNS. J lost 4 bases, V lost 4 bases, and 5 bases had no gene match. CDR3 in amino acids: CASSVTGVGTEAFF. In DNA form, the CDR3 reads TGTGCCAGCAGTGTGACAGGGGTCGGCACTGAAGCTTTCTTT.

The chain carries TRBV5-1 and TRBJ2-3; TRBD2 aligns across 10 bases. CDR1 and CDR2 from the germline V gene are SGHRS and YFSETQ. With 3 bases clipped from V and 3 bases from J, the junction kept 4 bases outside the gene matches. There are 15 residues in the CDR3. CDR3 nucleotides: TGCGCCAGCAGCTACGCTAGCGGGAGTACAGATACGCAGTATTTT. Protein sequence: CASSYASGSTDTQYF. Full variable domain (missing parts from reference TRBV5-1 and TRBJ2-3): KAGVTQTPRYLIKTRGQQVTLSCSPISGHRSVSWYQQTPGQGLQFLFEYFSETQRNKGNFPGRFSGRQFSNSRSEMNVSTLELGDSALYLCASSYASGSTDTQYFGPGTRLTVL.

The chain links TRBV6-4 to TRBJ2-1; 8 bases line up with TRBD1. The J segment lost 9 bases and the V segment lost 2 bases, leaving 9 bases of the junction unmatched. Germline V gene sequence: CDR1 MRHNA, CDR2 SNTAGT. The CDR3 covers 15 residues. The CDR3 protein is CASSDNDRGFGEQFF. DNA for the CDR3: TGTGCCAGCAGTGACAATGACAGGGGATTTGGTGAGCAGTTCTTC.

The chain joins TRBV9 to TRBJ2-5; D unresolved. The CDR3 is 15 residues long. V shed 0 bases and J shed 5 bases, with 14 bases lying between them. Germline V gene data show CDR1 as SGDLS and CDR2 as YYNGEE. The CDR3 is CASSVEQAGRETQYF. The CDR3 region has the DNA TGTGCCAGCAGCGTAGAGCAGGCCGGCAGGGAGACCCAGTACTTC.

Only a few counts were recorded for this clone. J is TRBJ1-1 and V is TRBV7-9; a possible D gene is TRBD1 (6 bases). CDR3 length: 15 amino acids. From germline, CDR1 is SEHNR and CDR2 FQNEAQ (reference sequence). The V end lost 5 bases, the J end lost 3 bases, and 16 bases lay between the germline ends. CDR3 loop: CASSEDSRDHTEAFF. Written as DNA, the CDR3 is TGTGCCAGCAGCGAGGACAGTCGGGATCACACTGAAGCTTTCTTT.

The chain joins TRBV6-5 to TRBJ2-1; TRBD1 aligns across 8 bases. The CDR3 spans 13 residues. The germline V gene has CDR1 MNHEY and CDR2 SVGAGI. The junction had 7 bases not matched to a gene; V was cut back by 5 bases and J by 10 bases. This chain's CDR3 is CASSTDRVEEQFF. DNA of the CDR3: TGTGCCAGCAGTACGGACAGGGTAGAGGAGCAGTTCTTC.

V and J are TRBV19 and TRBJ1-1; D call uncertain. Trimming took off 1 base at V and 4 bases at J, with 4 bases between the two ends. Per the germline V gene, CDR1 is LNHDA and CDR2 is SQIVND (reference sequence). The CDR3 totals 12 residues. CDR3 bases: TGTGCCAGTAGTATAGGGCCCACTGAAGCTTTCTTT. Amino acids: CASSIGPTEAFF.

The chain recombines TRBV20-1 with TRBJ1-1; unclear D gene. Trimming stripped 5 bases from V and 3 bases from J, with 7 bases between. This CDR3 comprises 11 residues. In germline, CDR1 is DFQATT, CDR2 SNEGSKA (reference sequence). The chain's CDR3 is CSAQRDTEAFF. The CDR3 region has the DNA TGCAGTGCTCAGAGGGACACTGAAGCTTTCTTT.

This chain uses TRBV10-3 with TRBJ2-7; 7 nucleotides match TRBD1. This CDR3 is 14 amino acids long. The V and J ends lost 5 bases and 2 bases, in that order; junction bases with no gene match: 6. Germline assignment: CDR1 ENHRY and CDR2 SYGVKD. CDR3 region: CAISSGGRAYEQYF. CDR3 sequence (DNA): TGTGCCATCAGTTCAGGGGGACGAGCCTACGAGCAGTACTTC.

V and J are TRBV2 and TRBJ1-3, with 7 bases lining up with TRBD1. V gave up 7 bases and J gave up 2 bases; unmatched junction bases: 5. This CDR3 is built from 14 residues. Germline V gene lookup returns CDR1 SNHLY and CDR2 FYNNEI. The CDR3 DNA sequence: TGTGCCAGCAATACCGGGACAGCTGGAAACACCATATATTTT. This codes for CASNTGTAGNTIYF.

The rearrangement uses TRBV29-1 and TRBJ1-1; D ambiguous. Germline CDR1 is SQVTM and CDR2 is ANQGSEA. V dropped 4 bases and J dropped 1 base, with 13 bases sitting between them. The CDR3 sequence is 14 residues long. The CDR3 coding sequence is TGCAGCGTTGGGGCCGGGAGGGCGAACACTGAAGCTTTCTTT. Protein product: CSVGAGRANTEAFF.